This TCR beta chain was documented in a study of cytomegalovirus exposure and HLA in healthy donors. Study-level findings and limits: The study labeled 164 TCR beta chains cytomegalovirus-associated. A missense variant in DCLRE1C was later tied to TCR beta V- and J-gene trimming.

Germline loops: CDR1 MNHNS, CDR2 SASEGT. The CDR3 is 15 amino acids. V gave up 10 bases and J gave up 2 bases, with 15 bases separating them. 60 Vbeta and 13 Jbeta primers were used in PCR. TCRdb keeps only in-frame clones here, not all; method: immunoSEQ multiplex PCR. The data hold 110,000 or so clones, with 65% to 85% observed a single time. Note on this clone: What it recognizes is unknown.

What was sequenced was PBMCs. J is TRBJ2-6 and V is TRBV6-1; possibly TRBD2 for D (5 bases). The receptor was isolated from a young woman in good health and CMV-seronegative. CDR3 sequence (DNA): TGTGCCACCGTAACGGACTTGGCTGGGGCCAACGTCCTGACTTTC. Translation: CATVTDLAGANVLTF.